Listed below are T cell receptor beta chains from one sample, sequenced in a study of early T cells in non-severe SARS-CoV-2 infection. One entry per CDR3 protein results from TCRdb running MiXCR on the 5' RACE reads. The repertoire holds 55,000 or so distinct CDR3 sequences, with 6% to 7% as singletons. Sequencing was performed on whole blood. These receptors were obtained from an adult who was a healthcare worker with PCR-confirmed SARS-CoV-2 infection or an uninfected control (not recorded which). The CDR3 runs from the conserved cysteine through the conserved F or W. Fields, in order: D gene, V gene, J gene, clone size, CDR3 protein, CDR3 DNA. The D gene is left open where the match is weak. Size is stated for part of the rows, as once, few or many counts, or as a class when the clone is expanded.

NA,TRBV19,TRBJ1-5,few,CASSIANSNQPQHF,TGTGCCAGTAGTATAGCTAATAGCAATCAGCCCCAGCATTTT
NA,TRBV11-3,TRBJ1-3,many,CASSLDGLQISGNTIYF,TGTGCCAGCAGCTTAGATGGATTGCAAATCTCTGGAAACACCATATATTTT
TRBD1,TRBV9,TRBJ1-6,many,CASSDGTAIYNSPLHF,TGTGCCAGCAGCGACGGGACAGCTATCTATAATTCACCCCTCCACTTT
NA,TRBV7-8,TRBJ2-3,NA,CASSLALAGARKRTDTQYF,TGTGCCAGCAGCTTAGCGCTGGCGGGGGCTCGCAAGAGGACAGATACGCAGTATTTT
TRBD2,TRBV7-9,TRBJ2-3,many,CAGDLIGGGSTDTQYF,TGTGCGGGGGATCTAATTGGCGGGGGATCGACAGATACGCAGTATTTT
TRBD1,TRBV7-8,TRBJ2-7,NA,CASTPDRGGYEQYF,TGTGCCAGCACCCCGGACAGGGGTGGTTACGAGCAGTACTTC
TRBD1,TRBV7-8,TRBJ2-2,few,CASSVAGGVTGELFF,TGTGCCAGCAGCGTCGCAGGGGGCGTCACCGGGGAGCTGTTTTTT
NA,TRBV5-4,TRBJ2-1,large,CASRRDSYNEQFF,TGTGCCAGCAGGCGGGACTCCTACAATGAGCAGTTCTTC
NA,TRBV6-5,TRBJ1-5,NA,CASSSTWQGQPQHF,TGTGCCAGCAGTTCCACCTGGCAGGGTCAGCCCCAGCATTTT
NA,TRBV11-1,TRBJ2-2,NA,CASRSGSGELFF,TGTGCCAGCCGCAGTGGTTCCGGGGAGCTGTTTTTT
NA,TRBV29-1,TRBJ1-2,many,CSPFHSGDGYTF,TGCAGCCCCTTCCATTCAGGGGATGGCTACACCTTC
NA,TRBV18,TRBJ1-5,NA,CASSPGLPANQPQNF,TGTGCCAGCTCACCCGGACTCCCTGCTAATCAGCCCCAGAATTTT
NA,TRBV7-2,TRBJ2-7,NA,CASSSGTDTRYYEQYF,TGTGCCAGCAGCTCCGGAACGGACACCCGGTACTACGAGCAGTACTTC
NA,TRBV7-9,TRBJ2-1,NA,CASTQGWGDNEQFF,TGTGCCAGCACCCAAGGATGGGGGGACAATGAGCAGTTCTTC
NA,TRBV5-4,TRBJ1-1,NA,CASSLARGVPEAFF,TGTGCCAGCAGCTTGGCCAGGGGCGTGCCTGAAGCTTTCTTT
NA,TRBV5-1,TRBJ2-7,many,CASSATSTYEQYF,TGCGCCAGCAGCGCGACGTCTACCTACGAGCAGTACTTC
NA,TRBV7-2,TRBJ1-1,many,CASSLTANTEAFF,TGTGCCAGCAGCTTGACAGCGAACACTGAAGCTTTCTTT
TRBD1,TRBV7-9,TRBJ1-3,many,CASSTGQPKDF,TGTGCCAGCAGTACGGGACAGCCTAAAGATTTT
TRBD2,TRBV7-9,TRBJ2-1,many,CASRFSGGHSSYNEQFF,TGTGCCAGCAGGTTTAGCGGGGGACACAGCTCCTACAATGAGCAGTTCTTC
NA,TRBV7-9,TRBJ2-1,few,CASSLGDDNEQFF,TGTGCCAGCAGCTTGGGGGACGACAATGAGCAGTTCTTC
TRBD2,TRBV5-1,TRBJ2-3,many,CASRAGTTKADTQYF,TGCGCCAGCAGAGCCGGGACTACCAAGGCAGATACGCAGTATTTT
NA,TRBV11-1,TRBJ1-1,many,CASSRRGNSMNTEAFF,TGTGCCAGCAGCCGCCGGGGGAACAGCATGAACACTGAAGCTTTCTTT
TRBD2,TRBV7-6,TRBJ2-5,few,CASSLVLAALETQYF,TGTGCCAGCAGCTTAGTGCTAGCGGCGTTAGAGACCCAGTACTTC
NA,TRBV2,TRBJ2-3,NA,CASSEGAGPSGADTQYF,TGTGCCAGCAGTGAAGGAGCGGGCCCCTCGGGGGCAGATACGCAGTATTTT
NA,TRBV19,TRBJ2-7,NA,CASSSTGYEQYF,TGTGCCAGTAGTAGCACAGGGTACGAGCAGTACTTC
NA,TRBV29-1,TRBJ2-4,NA,CSALYGPSIQYF,TGCAGCGCCCTTTACGGCCCTAGCATTCAGTACTTC
NA,TRBV7-2,TRBJ1-6,many,CASSPGQWVSPLHF,TGTGCCAGCAGTCCAGGCCAGTGGGTTTCACCCCTCCACTTT
NA,TRBV6-5,TRBJ1-1,few,CASSSSYRSNTEAFF,TGTGCCAGCAGTTCCTCCTACAGGAGCAACACTGAAGCTTTCTTT
NA,TRBV7-9,TRBJ1-1,many,CASSSGAGQNTEAFF,TGTGCCAGCAGCTCTGGGGCGGGACAGAACACTGAAGCTTTCTTT
NA,TRBV5-1,TRBJ1-1,few,CASSLVVGAEAFF,TGCGCCAGCAGCTTGGTGGTGGGGGCTGAAGCTTTCTTT
NA,TRBV9,TRBJ1-1,many,CASSANPDGEAFF,TGTGCCAGCAGCGCAAACCCGGACGGTGAAGCTTTCTTT
NA,TRBV11-2,TRBJ2-1,few,CASSLDPRSYNEQFF,TGTGCCAGCAGCTTAGATCCCCGCTCCTACAATGAGCAGTTCTTC
NA,TRBV6-1,TRBJ1-1,many,CASMLAGPLEAFF,TGTGCCAGCATGCTGGCAGGCCCGTTGGAGGCTTTCTTT
NA,TRBV3-2,TRBJ1-6,many,CARVRGNNSPLHF,TGTGCCAGGGTAAGGGGAAATAATTCACCCCTCCACTTT
NA,TRBV14,TRBJ2-1,few,CASSRTIHEQFF,TGTGCCAGCAGCAGGACAATCCATGAGCAGTTCTTC
NA,TRBV5-1,TRBJ2-2,many,CASSLPGSTGELFF,TGCGCCAGCAGCTTACCAGGGTCCACCGGGGAGCTGTTTTTT
NA,TRBV19,TRBJ1-6,many,CASSILSTRRNYNSPLHF,TGTGCCAGTAGTATTCTCAGTACCCGGCGGAACTATAATTCACCCCTCCACTTT
NA,TRBV7-9,TRBJ2-7,many,CASSDSLVNEQYF,TGTGCCAGCAGCGACAGTTTAGTGAACGAGCAGTACTTC
NA,TRBV7-8,TRBJ1-2,many,CASRPTSGSAYGYTF,TGTGCCAGCAGGCCCACATCAGGATCCGCCTATGGCTACACCTTC
NA,TRBV4-2,TRBJ1-3,NA,CASSQEGDGSGNTIYF,TGTGCCAGCAGCCAAGAAGGGGACGGCTCAGGAAACACCATATATTTT
TRBD1,TRBV12-5,TRBJ1-2,many,CASGPERTGALYGYTF,TGTGCTAGTGGTCCCGAGAGGACAGGGGCCCTCTATGGCTACACCTTC
NA,TRBV4-3,TRBJ2-3,few,CASSQGQAMWSTDTQYF,TGCGCCAGCAGCCAAGGTCAGGCCATGTGGAGCACAGATACGCAGTATTTT
NA,TRBV29-1,TRBJ1-1,many,CSVVKLMNTEAFF,TGCAGCGTTGTTAAGCTCATGAACACTGAAGCTTTCTTT
TRBD1,TRBV5-4,TRBJ2-7,NA,CASSFPPGQGREQYF,TGTGCCAGCAGCTTCCCCCCGGGACAGGGGAGAGAGCAGTACTTC
NA,TRBV9,TRBJ2-5,many,CASSTWDLGSGTQYF,TGTGCCAGCAGCACGTGGGACTTGGGGTCTGGGACCCAGTACTTC
TRBD1,TRBV20-1,TRBJ1-1,few,CSAETGGRTEAFF,TGCAGTGCGGAGACAGGGGGCCGCACTGAAGCTTTCTTT
NA,TRBV7-9,TRBJ2-3,NA,CASSYSFSTDTQYF,TGTGCCAGCAGTTACAGCTTCTCCACAGATACGCAGTATTTT
TRBD1,TRBV18,TRBJ2-7,many,CASSPPEGQRTKQYF,TGTGCCAGCTCACCACCTGAGGGACAGCGGACGAAGCAGTACTTC
NA,TRBV20-1,TRBJ2-1,many,CSARSNYEQFF,TGCAGTGCTAGGAGTAACTATGAGCAGTTCTTC
TRBD1,TRBV30,TRBJ2-7,many,CAWHSGQGGEQYF,TGTGCCTGGCACAGCGGACAGGGGGGCGAGCAGTACTTC
TRBD1,TRBV7-6,TRBJ2-5,NA,CASSLRDSQETQYF,TGTGCCAGCAGCCTCCGGGACAGCCAAGAGACCCAGTACTTC
TRBD1,TRBV7-2,TRBJ1-6,many,CASSWGVGTGSSPLHF,TGTGCCAGCAGCTGGGGAGTTGGGACAGGCTCCTCACCCCTCCACTTT
NA,TRBV7-2,TRBJ1-4,many,CASSPGATNEKLFF,TGTGCCAGCAGCCCGGGAGCAACTAATGAAAAACTGTTTTTT
NA,TRBV3-1,TRBJ1-6,many,CASSLGQLISPLHF,TGTGCCAGCAGCCTCGGACAGCTCATTTCACCCCTCCACTTT
NA,TRBV29-1,TRBJ1-3,many,CSVTLFRGAEDTIYF,TGCAGCGTGACCCTTTTTCGGGGAGCGGAAGACACCATATATTTT
TRBD2,TRBV7-2,TRBJ2-1,few,CASSLMSSGGLSSYNEQFF,TGTGCCAGCAGCTTAATGTCTAGCGGGGGCCTGAGCTCCTACAATGAGCAGTTCTTC
TRBD1,TRBV19,TRBJ2-7,NA,CASSAGTADYEQYF,TGTGCCAGTAGTGCCGGGACAGCGGACTACGAGCAGTACTTC
TRBD1,TRBV27,TRBJ2-2,NA,CASSSPGQPTNTGELFF,TGTGCCAGCAGTTCGCCGGGACAGCCTACGAACACCGGGGAGCTGTTTTTT
TRBD1,TRBV7-2,TRBJ1-5,few,CASSTGQVRHF,TGTGCCAGCAGCACCGGACAGGTCCGGCATTTT